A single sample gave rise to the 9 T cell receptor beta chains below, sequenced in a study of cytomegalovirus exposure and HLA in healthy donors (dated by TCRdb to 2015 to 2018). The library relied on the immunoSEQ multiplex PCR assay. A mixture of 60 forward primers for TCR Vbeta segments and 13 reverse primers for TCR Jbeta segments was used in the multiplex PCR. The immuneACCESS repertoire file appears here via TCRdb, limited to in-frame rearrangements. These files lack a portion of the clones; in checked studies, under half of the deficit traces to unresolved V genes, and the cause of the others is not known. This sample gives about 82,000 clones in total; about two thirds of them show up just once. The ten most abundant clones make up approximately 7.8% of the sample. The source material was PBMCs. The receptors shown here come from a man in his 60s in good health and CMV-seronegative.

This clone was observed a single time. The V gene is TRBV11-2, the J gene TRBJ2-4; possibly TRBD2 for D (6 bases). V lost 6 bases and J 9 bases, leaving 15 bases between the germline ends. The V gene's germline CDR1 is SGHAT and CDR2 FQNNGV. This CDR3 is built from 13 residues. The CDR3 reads CASRPLDGGIQYF. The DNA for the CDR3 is TGTGCCAGCAGGCCACTGGACGGGGGCATTCAGTACTTC.

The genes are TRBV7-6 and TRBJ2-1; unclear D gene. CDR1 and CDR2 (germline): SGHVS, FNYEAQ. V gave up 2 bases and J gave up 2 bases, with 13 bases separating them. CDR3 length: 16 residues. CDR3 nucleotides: TGTGCCAGCAGCTTAAGAGGCCCGAGAACCTACAATGAGCAGTTCTTC. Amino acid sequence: CASSLRGPRTYNEQFF. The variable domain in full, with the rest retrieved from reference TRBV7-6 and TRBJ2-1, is GAGVSQSPRYKVTKRGQDVALRCDPISGHVSLYWYRQALGQGPEFLTYFNYEAQQDKSGLPNDRFSAERPEGSISTLTIQRTEQRDSAMYRCASSLRGPRTYNEQFFGPGTRLTVL.

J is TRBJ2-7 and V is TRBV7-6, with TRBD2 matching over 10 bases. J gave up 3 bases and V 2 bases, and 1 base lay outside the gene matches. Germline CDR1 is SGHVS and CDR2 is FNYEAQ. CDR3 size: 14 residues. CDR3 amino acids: CASSLIAGGYEQYF. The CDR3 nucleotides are TGTGCCAGCAGCTTAATAGCGGGAGGCTACGAGCAGTACTTC.

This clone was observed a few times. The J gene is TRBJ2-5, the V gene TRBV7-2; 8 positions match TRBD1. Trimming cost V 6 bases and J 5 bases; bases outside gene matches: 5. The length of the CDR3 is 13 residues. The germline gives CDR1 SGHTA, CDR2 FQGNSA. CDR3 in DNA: TGTGCCAGCAGGGACAGGGTCGAGGAGACCCAGTACTTC. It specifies CASRDRVEETQYF. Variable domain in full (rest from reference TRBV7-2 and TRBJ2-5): GAGVSQSPSNKVTEKGKDVELRCDPISGHTALYWYRQSLGQGLEFLIYFQGNSAPDKSGLPSDRFSAERTGGSVSTLTIQRTQQEDSAVYLCASRDRVEETQYFGPGTRLLVL.

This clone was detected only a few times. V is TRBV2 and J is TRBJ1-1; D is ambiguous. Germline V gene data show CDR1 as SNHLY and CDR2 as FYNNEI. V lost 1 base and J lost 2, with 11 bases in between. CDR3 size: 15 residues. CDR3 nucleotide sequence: TGTGCCAGCAGTGAAGGTTGGCCGAAAAACACTGAAGCTTTCTTT. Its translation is CASSEGWPKNTEAFF.

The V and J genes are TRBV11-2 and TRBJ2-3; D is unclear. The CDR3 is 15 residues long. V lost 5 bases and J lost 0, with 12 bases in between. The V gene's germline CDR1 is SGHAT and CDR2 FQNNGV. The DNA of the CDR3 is TGTGCCAGCAGCCCTCTCGCGCGCAGCACAGATACGCAGTATTTT. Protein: CASSPLARSTDTQYF.

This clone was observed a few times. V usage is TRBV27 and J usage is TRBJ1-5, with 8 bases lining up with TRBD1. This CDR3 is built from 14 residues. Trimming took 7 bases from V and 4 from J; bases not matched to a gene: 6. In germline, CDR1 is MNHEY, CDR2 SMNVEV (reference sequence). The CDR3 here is CASNTGGFNQPQHF. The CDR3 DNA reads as TGTGCCAGCAATACAGGGGGTTTTAATCAGCCCCAGCATTTT.

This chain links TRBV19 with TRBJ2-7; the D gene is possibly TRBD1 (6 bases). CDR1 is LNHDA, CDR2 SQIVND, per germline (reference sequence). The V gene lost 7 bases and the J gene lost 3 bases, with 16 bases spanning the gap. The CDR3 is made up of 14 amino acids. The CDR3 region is CASTPNRESYEQYF. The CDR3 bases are TGTGCCAGTACCCCCAACAGGGAAAGCTACGAGCAGTACTTC. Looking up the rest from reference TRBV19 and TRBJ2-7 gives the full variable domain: DGGITQSPKYLFRKEGQNVTLSCEQNLNHDAMYWYRQDPGQGLRLIYYSQIVNDFQKGDIAEGYSVSREKKESFPLTVTSAQKNPTAFYLCASTPNRESYEQYFGPGTRLTVT.

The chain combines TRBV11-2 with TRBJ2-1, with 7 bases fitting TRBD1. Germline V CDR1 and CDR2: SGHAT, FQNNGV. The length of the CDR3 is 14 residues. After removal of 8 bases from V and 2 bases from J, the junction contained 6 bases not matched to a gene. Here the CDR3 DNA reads TGTGCCAGCCACGACAGGGACGCCTACAATGAGCAGTTCTTC. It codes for CASHDRDAYNEQFF.